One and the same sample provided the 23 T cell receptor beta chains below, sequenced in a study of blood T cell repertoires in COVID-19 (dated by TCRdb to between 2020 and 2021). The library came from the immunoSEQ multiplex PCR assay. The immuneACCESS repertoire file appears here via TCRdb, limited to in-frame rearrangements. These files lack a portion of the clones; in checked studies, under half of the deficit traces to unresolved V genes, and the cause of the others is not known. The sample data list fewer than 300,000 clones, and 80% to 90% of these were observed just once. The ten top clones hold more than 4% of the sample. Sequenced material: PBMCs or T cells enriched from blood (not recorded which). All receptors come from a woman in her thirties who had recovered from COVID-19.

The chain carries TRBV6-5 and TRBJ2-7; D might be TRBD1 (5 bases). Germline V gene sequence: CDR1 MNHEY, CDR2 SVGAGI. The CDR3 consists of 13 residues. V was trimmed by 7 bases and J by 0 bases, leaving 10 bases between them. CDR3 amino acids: CASNGASSYEQYF. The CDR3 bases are TGTGCCAGCAATGGGGCGAGCTCCTACGAGCAGTACTTC.

Here the CDR3 DNA reads TGTGCCAGCAGCTTAGCCCCGGGAGGCATACAGAGCTCCTACGAGCAGTACTTC. Protein product: CASSLAPGGIQSSYEQYF. V is TRBV7-6 and J is TRBJ2-7, with 7 positions matching TRBD2. This CDR3 is built from 18 residues. V lost 0 bases and J lost 0; bases outside the gene matches: 11. Germline V lookup: CDR1 SGHVS, CDR2 FNYEAQ.

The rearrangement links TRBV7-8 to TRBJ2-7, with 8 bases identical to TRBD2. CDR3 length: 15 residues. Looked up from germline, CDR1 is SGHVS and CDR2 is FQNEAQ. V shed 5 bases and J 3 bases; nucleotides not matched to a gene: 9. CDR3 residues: CASSPTSGDYYEQYF. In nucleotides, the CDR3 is TGTGCCAGCAGCCCCACTAGCGGCGATTACTACGAGCAGTACTTC.

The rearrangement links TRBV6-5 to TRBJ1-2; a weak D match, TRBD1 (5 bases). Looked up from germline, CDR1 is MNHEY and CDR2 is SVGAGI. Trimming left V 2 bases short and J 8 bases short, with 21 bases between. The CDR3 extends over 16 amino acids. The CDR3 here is CASSYGSRWGQGGYTF. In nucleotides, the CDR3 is TGTGCCAGCAGTTACGGTTCTCGGTGGGGCCAAGGGGGCTACACCTTC.

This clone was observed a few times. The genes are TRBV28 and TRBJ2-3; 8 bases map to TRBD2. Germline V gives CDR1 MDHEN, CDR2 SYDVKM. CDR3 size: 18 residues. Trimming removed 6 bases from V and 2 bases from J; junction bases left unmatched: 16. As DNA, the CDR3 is TGTGCCAGCAGCTTTACGGGGCGCGGGGGGACCCACACAGATACGCAGTATTTT. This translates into CASSFTGRGGTHTDTQYF. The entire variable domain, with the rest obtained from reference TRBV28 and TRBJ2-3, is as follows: DVKVTQSSRYLVKRTGEKVFLECVQDMDHENMFWYRQDPGLGLRLIYFSYDVKMKEKGDIPEGYSVSREKKERFSLILESASTNQTSMYLCASSFTGRGGTHTDTQYFGPGTRLTVL.

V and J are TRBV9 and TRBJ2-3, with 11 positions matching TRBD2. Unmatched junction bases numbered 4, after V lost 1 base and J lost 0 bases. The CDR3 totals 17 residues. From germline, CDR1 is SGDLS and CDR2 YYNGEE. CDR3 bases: TGTGCCAGCAGCGTAACTAGCGGGGGAGCTAGCACAGATACGCAGTATTTT. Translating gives CASSVTSGGASTDTQYF.

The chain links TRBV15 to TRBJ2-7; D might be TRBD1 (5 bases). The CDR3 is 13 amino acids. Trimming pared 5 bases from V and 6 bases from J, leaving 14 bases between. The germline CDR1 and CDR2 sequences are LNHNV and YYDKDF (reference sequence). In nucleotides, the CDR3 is TGTGCCACCAGCCCCGTCAGGGTAGGCGAGCAGTACTTC. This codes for CATSPVRVGEQYF.

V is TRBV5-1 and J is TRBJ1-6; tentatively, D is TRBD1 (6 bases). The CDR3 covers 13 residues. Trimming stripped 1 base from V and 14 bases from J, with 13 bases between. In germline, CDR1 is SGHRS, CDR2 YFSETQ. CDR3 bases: TGCGCCAGCAGCTTGACAGGGCCCTCCACCCTCCACTTT. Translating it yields CASSLTGPSTLHF.

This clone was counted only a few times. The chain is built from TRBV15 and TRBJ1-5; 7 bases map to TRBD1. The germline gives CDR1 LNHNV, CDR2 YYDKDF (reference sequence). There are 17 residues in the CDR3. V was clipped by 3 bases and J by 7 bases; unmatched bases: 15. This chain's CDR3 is CATSSSRGYPSRQPQHF. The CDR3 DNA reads TGTGCCACCAGCAGTAGCAGGGGGTACCCTTCTAGGCAGCCCCAGCATTTT.

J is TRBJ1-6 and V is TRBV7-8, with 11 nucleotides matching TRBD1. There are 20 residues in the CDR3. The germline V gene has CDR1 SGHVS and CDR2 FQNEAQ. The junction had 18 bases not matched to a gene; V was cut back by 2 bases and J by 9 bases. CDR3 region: CASSLRTLPRGGQGGSPLHF. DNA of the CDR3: TGTGCCAGCAGCTTAAGGACCCTACCTCGGGGGGGACAGGGGGGTTCACCCCTCCACTTT.

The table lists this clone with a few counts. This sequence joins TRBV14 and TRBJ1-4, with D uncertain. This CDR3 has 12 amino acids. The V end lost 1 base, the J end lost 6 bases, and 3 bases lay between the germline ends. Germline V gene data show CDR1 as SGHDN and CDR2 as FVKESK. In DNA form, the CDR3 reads TGTGCCAGCAGCCAAGGGCATGAAAAACTGTTTTTT. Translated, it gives CASSQGHEKLFF.

This CDR3 reads CASRFRDRERNQPQHF. CDR3 sequence (DNA): TGTGCAAGTCGCTTCCGGGACAGGGAACGGAATCAGCCCCAGCATTTT. The genes are TRBV12-2 and TRBJ1-5; no DNA check was done on the table's D call, TRBD1. TRBV12-2 is tagged as a pseudogene. This CDR3 contains 16 residues.

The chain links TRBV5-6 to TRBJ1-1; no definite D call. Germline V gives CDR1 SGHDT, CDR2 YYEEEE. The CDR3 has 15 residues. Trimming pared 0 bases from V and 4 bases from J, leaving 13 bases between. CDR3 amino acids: CASSLGGWEGTEAFF. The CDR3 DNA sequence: TGTGCCAGCAGCTTGGGCGGCTGGGAGGGCACTGAAGCTTTCTTT.

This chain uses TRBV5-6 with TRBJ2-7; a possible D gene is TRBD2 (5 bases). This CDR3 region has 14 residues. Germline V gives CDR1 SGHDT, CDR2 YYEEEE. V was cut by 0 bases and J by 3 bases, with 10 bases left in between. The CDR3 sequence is CASSLGEGGYEQYF. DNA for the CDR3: TGTGCCAGCAGCTTGGGTGAGGGCGGCTACGAGCAGTACTTC.

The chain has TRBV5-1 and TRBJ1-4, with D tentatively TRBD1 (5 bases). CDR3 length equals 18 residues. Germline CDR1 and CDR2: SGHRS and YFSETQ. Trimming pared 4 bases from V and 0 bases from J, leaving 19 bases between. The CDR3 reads CASSPGVGGKSTNEKLFF. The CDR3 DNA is TGCGCCAGCAGCCCCGGAGTCGGGGGTAAGTCAACTAATGAAAAACTGTTTTTT. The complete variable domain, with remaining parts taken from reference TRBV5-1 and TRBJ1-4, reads KAGVTQTPRYLIKTRGQQVTLSCSPISGHRSVSWYQQTPGQGLQFLFEYFSETQRNKGNFPGRFSGRQFSNSRSEMNVSTLELGDSALYLCASSPGVGGKSTNEKLFFGSGTQLSVL.

This CDR3 is CASSYGLAVYEQFF. CDR3 in DNA: TGTGCCAGCAGTTACGGGCTAGCGGTGTATGAGCAGTTCTTC. V and J are TRBV6-2 or TRBV6-3 and TRBJ2-1; 7 nucleotides match TRBD2. The CDR3 consists of 14 residues. The J segment lost 8 bases and the V segment lost 2 bases, leaving 6 bases of the junction unmatched. Per the germline V gene, CDR1 is MNHEY and CDR2 is SVGEGT.

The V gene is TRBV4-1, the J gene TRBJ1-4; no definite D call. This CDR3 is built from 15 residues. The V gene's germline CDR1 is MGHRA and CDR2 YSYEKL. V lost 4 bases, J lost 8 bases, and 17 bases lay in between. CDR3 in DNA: TGCGCCAGCAGCCCTAACGTCCAAAACGGGGAAAAACTGTTTTTT. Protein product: CASSPNVQNGEKLFF.

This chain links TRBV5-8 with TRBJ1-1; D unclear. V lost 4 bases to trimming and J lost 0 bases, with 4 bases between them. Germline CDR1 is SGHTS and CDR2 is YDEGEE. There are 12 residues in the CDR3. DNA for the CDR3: TGTGCCAGCAGCCGGTTGAACACTGAAGCTTTCTTT. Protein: CASSRLNTEAFF. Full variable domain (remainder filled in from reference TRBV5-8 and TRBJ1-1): EAGVTQSPTHLIKTRGQQATLRCSPISGHTSVYWYQQALGLGLQFLLWYDEGEERNRGNFPPRFSGRQFPNYSSELNVNALELEDSALYLCASSRLNTEAFFGQGTRLTVV.

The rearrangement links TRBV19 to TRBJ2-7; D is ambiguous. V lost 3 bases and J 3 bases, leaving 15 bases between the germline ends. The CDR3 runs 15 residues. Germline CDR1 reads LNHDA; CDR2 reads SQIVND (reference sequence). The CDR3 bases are TGTGCCAGTAGTATCAACCCCCGGGTTGTCTACGAGCAGTACTTC. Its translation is CASSINPRVVYEQYF.

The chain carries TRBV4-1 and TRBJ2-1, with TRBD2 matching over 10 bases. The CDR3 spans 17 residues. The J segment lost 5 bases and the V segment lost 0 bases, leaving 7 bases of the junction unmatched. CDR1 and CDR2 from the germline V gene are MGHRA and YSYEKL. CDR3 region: CASSQDRLAGVDNEQFF. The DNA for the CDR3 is TGCGCCAGCAGCCAAGATAGGCTAGCGGGGGTCGACAATGAGCAGTTCTTC.

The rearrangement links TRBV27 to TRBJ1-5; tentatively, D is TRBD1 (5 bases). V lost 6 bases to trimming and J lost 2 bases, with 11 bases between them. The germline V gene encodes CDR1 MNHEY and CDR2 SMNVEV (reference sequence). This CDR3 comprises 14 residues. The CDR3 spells CASRSEGGNQPQHF. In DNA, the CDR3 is TGTGCCAGCAGATCAGAAGGGGGCAATCAGCCCCAGCATTTT.

Here the CDR3 reads CSVERGSTNEKLFF. In DNA form, the CDR3 reads TGCAGCGTTGAAAGGGGGTCAACTAATGAAAAACTGTTTTTT. The genes are TRBV29-1 and TRBJ1-4; D is perhaps TRBD1 (6 bases). The germline CDR1 and CDR2 sequences are SQVTM and ANQGSEA. Trimming took off 2 bases at V and 0 bases at J, with 7 bases between the two ends. This CDR3 has 14 residues.

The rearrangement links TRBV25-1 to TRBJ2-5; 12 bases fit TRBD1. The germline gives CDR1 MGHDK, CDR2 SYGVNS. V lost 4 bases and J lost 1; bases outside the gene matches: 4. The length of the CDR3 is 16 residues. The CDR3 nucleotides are TGTGCCAGCAGTGCGGGACAGGGGGCGACCCAAGAGACCCAGTACTTC. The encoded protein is CASSAGQGATQETQYF.